The 20 T cell receptor beta chains listed next were all sequenced from one sample in a study of CD8+CD57+ T cells in acquired aplastic anemia. Genomic DNA acted as the template from which TCR beta VDJ combination and CDR3 sequence profiling were carried out. MiXCR, applied by TCRdb to the reads, yields one record per CDR3 protein. The sample shows 400,000 to 600,000 distinct CDR3 sequences, around a third of them seen only once. In patients chosen for sequencing, flow cytometry had shown CD8+CD57+ cell expansion. The material sequenced was sorted CD4+, CD8+, or CD8+CD57+ T cells (not recorded which) from PBMCs. The receptor source for this set is a human donor with aplastic anemia.

This clonotype came up many times. This sequence joins TRBV10-1 and TRBJ1-4; D might be TRBD1 (6 bases). V shed 6 bases and J shed 5 bases, with 10 bases lying between them. Germline V CDR1 and CDR2: WNHNN, SYGVQD (reference sequence). The CDR3 is made up of 13 amino acids. CDR3 region: CASSRGTNEKLFF. CDR3 coding DNA: TGCGCCAGCAGCCGCGGGACAAATGAAAAACTGTTTTTT.

This clonotype came up many times. The chain links TRBV7-2 to TRBJ1-2, with TRBD1 matching over 7 bases. The CDR3 sequence is 15 residues long. The V segment lost 5 bases and the J segment 2 bases; nucleotides outside the gene matches: 8. Germline V gives CDR1 SGHTA, CDR2 FQGNSA. CDR3 sequence reads: CASSVDRASNYGYTF. DNA for the CDR3: TGTGCCAGCAGCGTTGACAGGGCGAGCAACTATGGCTACACCTTC.

For this clonotype: This clone may be a read error of a much larger clone one base away. The rearrangement joins TRBV15 to TRBJ2-7; TRBD2 matches 7 bases. Per the germline V gene, CDR1 is LNHNV and CDR2 is YYDKDF (reference sequence). This CDR3 spans 16 amino acids. CDR3 nucleotide sequence: TGTGCCACCAGCAGAGATAAACGGGAGGCCTCCGACGAGCAGTACTTC. This translates into CATSRDKREASDEQYF. Supplemented by reference TRBV15 and TRBJ2-7, the full variable domain reads DAMVIQNPRYQVTQFGKPVTLSCSQTLNHNVMYWYQQKSSQAPKLLFHYYDKDFNNEADTPDNFQSRRPNTSFCFLDIRSPGLGDTAMYLCATSRDKREASDEQYFGPGTRLTVT.

The chain couples TRBV2 to TRBJ1-2; no clear D. Germline CDR1 is SNHLY and CDR2 is FYNNEI. The CDR3 is 12 residues long. V shed 3 bases and J shed 2 bases, with 4 bases lying between them. The CDR3 here is CASSDPNYGYTF. DNA of the CDR3: TGTGCCAGCAGTGATCCGAACTATGGCTACACCTTC.

This clonotype has only one observation. This rearrangement joins TRBV24-1 to TRBJ2-2; 7 nucleotides line up with TRBD1. The CDR3 totals 13 residues. Germline V gene lookup returns CDR1 KGHDR and CDR2 SFDVKD. V lost 11 bases to trimming and J lost 6 bases; unmatched junction nucleotides: 8. CDR3 amino acids: CASRDRVAGELFF. In nucleotides, the CDR3 is TGTGCCAGCAGAGACAGGGTTGCCGGGGAGCTGTTTTTT.

This clonotype was seen only a few times. The chain combines TRBV20-1 with TRBJ1-4, with TRBD1 identical over 10 bases. CDR1 and CDR2 from the germline V gene are DFQATT and SNEGSKA (reference sequence). The CDR3 runs to 14 residues. The V segment lost 1 base and the J segment 7 bases; nucleotides outside the gene matches: 3. CDR3 nucleotide sequence: TGCAGTGCTAGAGGGACAGGGGGGAGTGAAAAACTGTTTTTT. Residues: CSARGTGGSEKLFF.

The rearrangement uses TRBV15 and TRBJ2-7; D ambiguous. In germline, CDR1 is LNHNV, CDR2 YYDKDF (reference sequence). Trimming stripped 3 bases from V and 2 bases from J, with 14 bases between. The CDR3 runs to 15 residues. This CDR3 reads CATSSRTEIPYEQYF. DNA of the CDR3: TGTGCCACCAGCAGTAGGACGGAGATCCCCTACGAGCAGTACTTC.

This clonotype was counted at least ten times. V usage is TRBV5-6 and J usage is TRBJ1-6; no clear D. Germline CDR1 reads SGHDT; CDR2 reads YYEEEE. The V gene lost 0 bases and the J gene lost 14 bases, with 12 bases spanning the gap. The CDR3 runs to 13 residues. The CDR3 DNA follows: TGTGCCAGCAGCTTGGAGTCCCACAGATCCCTCCACTTT. Encoded protein: CASSLESHRSLHF.

To note about this clonotype: No conserved phenylalanine or tryptophan is present at the end of the CDR3, so a read error is the likely explanation. V usage is TRBV15 and J usage is TRBJ2-7, with 9 bases matching TRBD1. From germline, CDR1 is LNHNV and CDR2 YYDKDF (reference sequence). CDR3 length: 14 residues. The V and J ends lost 3 bases and 2 bases, in that order; junction bases with no gene match: 2. CDR3 coding DNA: TGTGCCACCAGCAGGGGGGACAGGGCCTACGAGCAGTACCTC. This gives the protein CATSRGDRAYEQYL.

This clonotype was picked up many times. The DNA for the CDR3 is TGTGCCAGCAGCTTCGGTGATCAGCCCCAGCATTTT. Translated, it gives CASSFGDQPQHF. The V gene is TRBV12-3 or TRBV12-4, the J gene TRBJ1-5; unclear D gene. Trimming removed 6 bases from V and 5 bases from J, with 8 bases in between. This CDR3 has 12 amino acids.

The chain carries TRBV30 and TRBJ2-3; 13 bases match TRBD2. The V gene end was trimmed by 8 bases and the J gene end by 9 bases; junction bases not matched to a gene: 5. CDR3 size: 12 residues. CDR1 and CDR2 (germline): GTSNPN, SVGIG (reference sequence). CDR3 in amino acids: CAGLAGETTQYF. CDR3 DNA sequence: TGTGCCGGACTAGCGGGAGAGACCACGCAGTATTTT. Full variable domain (rest looked up from reference TRBV30 and TRBJ2-3): SQTIHQWPATLVQPVGSPLSLECTVEGTSNPNLYWYRQAAGRGLQLLFYSVGIGQISSEVPQNLSASRPQDRQFILSSKKLLLSDSGFYLCAGLAGETTQYFGPGTRLTVL.

This clonotype was counted many times. The chain combines TRBV25-1 with TRBJ2-1, with unresolved D. The length of the CDR3 is 17 residues. Per germline, CDR1 MGHDK and CDR2 SYGVNS. V dropped 2 bases and J dropped 8 bases, with 22 bases sitting between them. CDR3 DNA: TGTGCCAGCAGTGAACCCGACACCTCCCCTCAAAGGCATGAGCAGTTCTTC. Protein: CASSEPDTSPQRHEQFF.

This clonotype was counted at least ten times. The chain carries TRBV7-6 and TRBJ2-7, with TRBD2 identical over 12 bases. Germline values: CDR1 SGHVS, CDR2 FNYEAQ. V lost 5 bases and J lost 9; bases outside the gene matches: 20. CDR3 length: 18 residues. The CDR3 coding sequence is TGTGCCAGCAGCCCGCCCCCCCGACTAGCGGGAGATCAGGGTGGGCAGTACTTC. Protein: CASSPPPRLAGDQGGQYF.

This clonotype was found many times. The chain is built from TRBV19 and TRBJ1-6; TRBD1 matches at 7 bases. V lost 4 bases, J lost 6 bases, and 6 bases stayed unmatched. This CDR3 spans 15 amino acids. Germline-derived CDR1 and CDR2 are LNHDA and SQIVND (reference sequence). The CDR3 DNA reads TGTGCCAGTAGTACGCAGGGACAGCCTAATTCACCCCTCCACTTT. This sequence encodes CASSTQGQPNSPLHF.

The table lists this clonotype with many counts. The rearrangement links TRBV7-6 to TRBJ2-2, with D perhaps matching TRBD1 (5 bases). This CDR3 spans 13 amino acids. Germline CDR1 reads SGHVS; CDR2 reads FNYEAQ. V lost 6 bases and J lost 6, with 11 bases in between. CDR3 DNA: TGTGCCAGCAGGCAAGGGGCTTCCGGGGAGCTGTTTTTT. This sequence encodes CASRQGASGELFF.

This clonotype showed up just a few times. The genes are TRBV6-1 and TRBJ2-7; TRBD2 matches at 7 bases. This CDR3 spans 15 amino acids. After removal of 6 bases from V and 0 bases from J, the junction contained 8 bases not matched to a gene. The germline CDR1 and CDR2 sequences are MNHNS and SASEGT. DNA for the CDR3: TGTGCCAGCAGAAGATCTAGCGGTACCTCCTACGAGCAGTACTTC. Translation gives CASRRSSGTSYEQYF.

About this clonotype: Possible read error: a much larger clone is one base away. CDR3 sequence reads: CASSATASGSTIYF. Here the CDR3 DNA reads TGTGCCAGTAGTGCCACGGCCTCTGGAAGCACCATATATTTT. The J gene is TRBJ1-3, the V gene TRBV19; D gene ambiguous. Germline V lookup: CDR1 LNHDA, CDR2 SQIVND (reference sequence). The CDR3 runs to 14 residues. Using reference TRBV19 and TRBJ1-3 for the parts outside the CDR3, the full variable domain is DGGITQSPKYLFRKEGQNVTLSCEQNLNHDAMYWYRQDPGQGLRLIYYSQIVNDFQKGDIAEGYSVSREKKESFPLTVTSAQKNPTAFYLCASSATASGSTIYFGEGSWLTVV.

Of note for this clonotype: A much bigger clone sits one base away, suggesting this may be a read error. V is TRBV7-2 and J is TRBJ1-5, with D hard to call. Germline CDR1 reads SGHTA; CDR2 reads FQGNSA. This CDR3 spans 13 amino acids. The V gene lost 5 bases and the J gene lost 3 bases, with 8 bases spanning the gap. The CDR3 bases are TGTGCCAGCAGCCCCAATACCAATCAGCCCCAGCATTTT. The encoded protein is CASSPNTNQPQHF.

This clonotype was found a few times. The rearrangement links TRBV5-1 to TRBJ2-5, with 12 bases aligning to TRBD2. Looked up from germline, CDR1 is SGHRS and CDR2 is YFSETQ. V shed 4 bases and J 2 bases; nucleotides not matched to a gene: 6. The CDR3 runs 16 residues. The CDR3: CASSKQTSGGQETQYF. CDR3 nucleotide sequence: TGCGCCAGCAGCAAACAGACTAGCGGGGGTCAAGAGACCCAGTACTTC.

As for this clonotype: Germline is not matched at one junction end, which may reflect a read error. The V call is TRBV10-3, the J call TRBJ1-2; unclear D gene. The germline gives CDR1 ENHRY, CDR2 SYGVKD. This CDR3 contains 14 residues. In DNA, the CDR3 is TGTGCCATCAGGGAGGGCAGGACGGACTATGGCCACACCTTC. It yields the protein CAIREGRTDYGHTF.